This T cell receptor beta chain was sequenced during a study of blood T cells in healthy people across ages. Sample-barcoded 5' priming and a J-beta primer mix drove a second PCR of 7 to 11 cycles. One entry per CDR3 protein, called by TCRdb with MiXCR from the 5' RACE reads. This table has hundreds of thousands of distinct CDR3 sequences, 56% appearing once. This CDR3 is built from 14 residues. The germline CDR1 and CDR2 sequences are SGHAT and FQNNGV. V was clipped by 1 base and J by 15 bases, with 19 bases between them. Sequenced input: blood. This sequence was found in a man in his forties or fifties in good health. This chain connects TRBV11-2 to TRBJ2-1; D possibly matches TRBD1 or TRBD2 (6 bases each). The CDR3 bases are TGTGCCAGCAGCTTAGTAGGGGGGACCTCGCCCACGTTCTTC. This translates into CASSLVGGTSPTFF.